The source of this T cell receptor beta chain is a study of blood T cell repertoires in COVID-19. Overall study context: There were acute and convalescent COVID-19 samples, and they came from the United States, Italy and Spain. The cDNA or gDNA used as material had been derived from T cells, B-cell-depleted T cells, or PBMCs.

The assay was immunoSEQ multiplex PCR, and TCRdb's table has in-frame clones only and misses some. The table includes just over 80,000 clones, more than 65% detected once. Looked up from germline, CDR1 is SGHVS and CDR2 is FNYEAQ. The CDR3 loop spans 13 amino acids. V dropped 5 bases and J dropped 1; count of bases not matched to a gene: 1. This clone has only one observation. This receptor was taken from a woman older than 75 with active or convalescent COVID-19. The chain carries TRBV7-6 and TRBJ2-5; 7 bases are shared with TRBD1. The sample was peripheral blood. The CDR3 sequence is CASSRDSQETQYF. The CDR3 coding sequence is TGTGCCAGCAGCAGGGACAGCCAAGAGACCCAGTACTTC.